The 9 T cell receptor beta chains reported below all come from one sample, sequenced in a study of graft-versus-host responses after intestinal transplantation (dated by TCRdb to the early 2020s). This specimen's time point label, per the study, means: cells obtained before transplantation from donor or recipient. Library preparation was by the immunoSEQ multiplex PCR assay. As stored in TCRdb, this immuneACCESS dataset retains in-frame rearrangements with V and J assigned. A fraction of the clones does not appear; measured against another copy, unresolved V genes explain less than half of the discrepancy, and the remainder lacks a known reason. The sample table contains roughly 89,000 clones; only one count was recorded for around nine tenths of them. Approximately 0.18% of the sample goes to the ten largest clones. These receptors' antigens are unknown. Source: unstimulated CD4+ T cells sorted from spleen or lymph node cells, taken before intestinal transplant. These receptor sequences come from a human donor who received an intestinal transplant.

J is TRBJ2-5 and V is TRBV6-1, with 9 bases fitting TRBD1. The J call may be faulty, since TRBJ2-7 better matches the DNA end. The CDR3 totals 15 residues. Germline V gene data show CDR1 as MNHNS and CDR2 as SASEGT. CDR3 nucleotide sequence: TGTGCCAGCAGTGTAACCGGGACAGGGTACTACGAGCAGTACTTC. The encoded protein is CASSVTGTGYYEQYF.

The chain combines TRBV21-1 with TRBJ2-4; TRBD1 was called by the table and not checked on the DNA. TRBV21-1 counts as a pseudogene. The CDR3 runs to 17 residues. CDR3 bases: TGTGCCAGCAGCAAACGGGACAGGGAACTAGCCAAAAACATTCAGTACTTC. This codes for CASSKRDRELAKNIQYF.

The V call is TRBV2, the J call TRBJ2-1; D is perhaps TRBD2 (6 bases). The CDR3 runs 15 residues. The germline CDR1 and CDR2 sequences are SNHLY and FYNNEI. V was trimmed by 2 bases and J by 5 bases, leaving 13 bases between them. The CDR3 DNA is TGTGCCAGCAGTGAACAGCGCCTAGCGCACAATGAGCAGTTCTTC. It is translated as CASSEQRLAHNEQFF.

The CDR3 spells CASSLYIAGGLTGANVLTF. The CDR3 coding sequence is TGTGCCAGCAGCTTGTATATCGCAGGGGGATTGACTGGGGCCAACGTCCTGACTTTC. The chain carries TRBV5-5 and TRBJ2-6, with 7 bases lining up with TRBD1. The germline gives CDR1 SGHKS, CDR2 YYEKEE (reference sequence). CDR3 length: 19 residues. V lost 1 base, J lost 2 bases, and 12 bases stayed unmatched.

V is TRBV29-1 and J is TRBJ2-7, with 9 bases fitting TRBD1. V was clipped by 7 bases and J by 2 bases; unmatched bases: 9. The germline V gene encodes CDR1 SQVTM and CDR2 ANQGSEA. CDR3 length: 14 residues. CDR3 in DNA: TGCAGCGCTAGGACAGGGGAGGGCCCCTACGAGCAGTACTTC. The encoded protein is CSARTGEGPYEQYF.

V and J are TRBV5-6 and TRBJ2-7, with 8 bases matching TRBD2. J was trimmed by 1 base and V by 6 bases; bases with no gene match: 15. Germline values: CDR1 SGHDT, CDR2 YYEEEE. CDR3 length: 17 residues. CDR3 amino acids: CASNELSGLAVSYEQYF. The CDR3 DNA follows: TGTGCCAGCAATGAGCTCTCTGGACTAGCCGTATCCTACGAGCAGTACTTC.

V gene TRBV2 combines with J gene TRBJ2-2; the match to TRBD2 covers 7 bases. This CDR3 has 17 residues. Trimming removed 7 bases from V and 1 base from J; junction bases left unmatched: 12. Germline lookup yields CDR1 SNHLY and CDR2 FYNNEI. The DNA for the CDR3 is TGTGCCAGCACCCCCGGGGAGGGTCGGGGGAACACCGGGGAGCTGTTTTTT. This sequence encodes CASTPGEGRGNTGELFF.

The chain joins TRBV13 to TRBJ2-1, with 9 positions matching TRBD2. CDR1 and CDR2 (germline): PRHDT, FYEKMQ (reference sequence). The CDR3 spans 17 residues. V shed 5 bases and J 5 bases; nucleotides not matched to a gene: 13. CDR3 loop: CASSDSSGVSFNNEQFF. CDR3 nucleotide sequence: TGTGCCAGCAGCGATTCTAGCGGGGTCTCGTTTAACAATGAGCAGTTCTTC.

The chain is built from TRBV5-1 and TRBJ2-4; 8 bases match TRBD2. This CDR3 has 15 residues. Germline loops: CDR1 SGHRS, CDR2 YFSETQ. V was clipped by 1 base and J by 9 bases; unmatched bases: 9. As DNA, the CDR3 is TGCGCCAGCAGCTTGCTTACAGCGGGAGTAAGCATTCAGTACTTC. Its protein product is CASSLLTAGVSIQYF.